The clone carrying this TCR beta chain was recorded many times. As yet, its antigen is unknown. TCRdb ran MiXCR on the PCR reads. The sample shows roughly 81,000 clones, 8.6% of them seen only once. The record originates from a study of metastatic and nonmetastatic thyroid tumors. Notes on the study in general: Malignant thyroid tumors reportedly exceeded benign nodules significantly in TCR beta diversity, with the difference appearing in blood and tumor.

Nobody among the patients had been given any treatment before thyroid surgery. The CDR3 has 15 amino acids. V was cut by 3 bases and J by 0 bases, with 12 bases left in between. Germline CDR1 reads GTSNPN; CDR2 reads SVGIG (reference sequence). Material for sequencing was blood. The gene calls are TRBV30 and TRBJ1-3; D remains unclear. This clonotype originated in a female donor with papillary thyroid cancer or a benign thyroid nodule (not recorded which). Some clones in this sample may be carry-over from other donors' samples. CDR3 sequence reads: CAWSPGSLSGNTIYF. The DNA of the CDR3 is TGTGCCTGGAGCCCAGGCAGTCTCTCTGGAAACACCATATATTTT.